The clone carrying this TCR beta chain showed up many times. The length of the CDR3 is 17 residues. V lost 5 bases, J lost 1 base, and 15 bases stayed unmatched. In the authors' methods: Estimates of nucleated cell counts were drawn from the amplification of reference gene primers. Libraries were prepared by immunoSEQ multiplex PCR; TCRdb keeps only in-frame clonotypes and omits some of them. V and J calls plus clone size are reproduced from that table; the DNA served to infer D and trimming. The sample carries some 150,000 clones, 84% recorded once. These data come from a study of blood T cell repertoires in COVID-19. For the study at large: T cells, B-cell-depleted T cells, or PBMCs provided the cDNA or gDNA that served as material.

V gene TRBV5-3 combines with J gene TRBJ2-7, with TRBD1 identical over 7 bases. TRBV5-3 is placed among ORFs of uncertain function. What was sequenced was peripheral blood. The origin of this receptor is a human donor in a cohort sampled during active COVID-19. Here the CDR3 reads CARRKVRTGALSYEQYF. CDR3 bases: TGTGCCAGAAGAAAGGTGCGAACAGGGGCCCTTTCCTACGAGCAGTACTTC.